This T cell receptor beta chain was recovered during a study of blood T cell repertoires in COVID-19. Background on the study: Sample material is recorded as cDNA or gDNA derived from T cells, B-cell-depleted T cells, or PBMCs.

This CDR3 spans 16 amino acids. V was pared by 5 bases and J by 1 base, with 6 bases of the junction left unmatched. CDR1 PRHDT and CDR2 FYEKMQ come from the germline V gene (reference sequence). Measured with immunoSEQ multiplex PCR; TCRdb has only the in-frame clones, and not every one. The table lists a few hundred thousand clones, over 75% of them singletons. Sequencing was done on a sample of peripheral blood. The chain carries TRBV13 and TRBJ2-7, with TRBD1 matching over 12 bases. The clonotype was recovered from a man aged 30 to 39 who had recovered from COVID-19. As DNA, the CDR3 is TGTGCCAGCAGCCGGGGACAGGGGGCAGGGTCCTACGAGCAGTACGTC. Amino acids: CASSRGQGAGSYEQYV.